The T cell receptor (beta chain) under discussion was sequenced for a study of blood T cell repertoires in COVID-19. Authors' data handling: It was from reference gene primer amplification that nucleated cell counts were estimated. Profiling relied on immunoSEQ multiplex PCR, and the TCRdb table lists in-frame clones only, not all of them. The DNA gave D and trimming, while V, J and clone size come from that table. The data hold about 110,000 clones, with approximately 83% observed a single time. The TCR originated in a woman between 70 and 85 years old with acute or convalescent COVID-19. Sequencing used peripheral blood.

The CDR3 sequence: CASSFVRQGNTGELFF. The CDR3 DNA reads TGTGCCAGCAGTTTCGTACGACAGGGGAACACCGGGGAGCTGTTTTTT. The chain joins TRBV6-5 to TRBJ2-2; 7 positions agree with TRBD1. This CDR3 region has 16 residues. With 4 bases clipped from V and 1 base from J, the junction kept 6 bases outside the gene matches. Germline CDR1 is MNHEY and CDR2 is SVGAGI.